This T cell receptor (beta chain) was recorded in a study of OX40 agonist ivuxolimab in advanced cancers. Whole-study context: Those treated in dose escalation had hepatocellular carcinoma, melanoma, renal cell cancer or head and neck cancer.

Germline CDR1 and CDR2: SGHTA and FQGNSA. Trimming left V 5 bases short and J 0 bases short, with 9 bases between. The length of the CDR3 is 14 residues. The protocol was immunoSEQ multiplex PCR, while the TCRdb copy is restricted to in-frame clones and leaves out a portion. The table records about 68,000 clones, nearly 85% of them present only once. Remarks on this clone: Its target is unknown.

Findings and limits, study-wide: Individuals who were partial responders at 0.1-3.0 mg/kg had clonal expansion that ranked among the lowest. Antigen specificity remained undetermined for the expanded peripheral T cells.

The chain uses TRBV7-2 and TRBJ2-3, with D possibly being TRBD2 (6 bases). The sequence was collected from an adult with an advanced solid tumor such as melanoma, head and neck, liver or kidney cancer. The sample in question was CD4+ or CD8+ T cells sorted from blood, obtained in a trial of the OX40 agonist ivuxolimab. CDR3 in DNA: TGTGCCAGCAGCCGGGGACTGAGCACAGATACGCAGTATTTT. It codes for CASSRGLSTDTQYF.